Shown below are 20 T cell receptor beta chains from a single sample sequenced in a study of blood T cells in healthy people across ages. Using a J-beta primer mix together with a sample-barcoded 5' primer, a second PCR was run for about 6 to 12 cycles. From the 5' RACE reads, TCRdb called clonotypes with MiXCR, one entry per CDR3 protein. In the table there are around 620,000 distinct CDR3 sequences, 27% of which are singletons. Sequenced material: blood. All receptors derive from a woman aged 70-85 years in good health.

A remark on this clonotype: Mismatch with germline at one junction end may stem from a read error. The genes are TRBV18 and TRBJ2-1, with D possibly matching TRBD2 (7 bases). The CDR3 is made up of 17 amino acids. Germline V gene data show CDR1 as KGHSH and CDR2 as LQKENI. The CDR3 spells CAGSPRGGGAINNEQFF. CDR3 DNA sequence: TGTGCCGGCTCACCAAGAGGGGGGGGCGCCATTAACAATGAGCAGTTCTTC. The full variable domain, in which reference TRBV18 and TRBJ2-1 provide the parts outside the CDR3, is NAGVMQNPRHLVRRRGQEARLRCSPMKGHSHVYWYRQLPEEGLKFMVYLQKENIIDESGMPKERFSAEFPKEGPSILRIQQVVRGDSAAYFCAGSPRGGGAINNEQFFGPGTRLTVL.

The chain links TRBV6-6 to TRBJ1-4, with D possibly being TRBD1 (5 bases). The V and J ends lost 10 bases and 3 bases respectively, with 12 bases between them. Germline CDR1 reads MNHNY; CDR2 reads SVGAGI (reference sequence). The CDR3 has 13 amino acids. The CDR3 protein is CATGGLANEKLFF. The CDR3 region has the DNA TGTGCCACCGGGGGGTTGGCTAATGAAAAACTGTTTTTT.

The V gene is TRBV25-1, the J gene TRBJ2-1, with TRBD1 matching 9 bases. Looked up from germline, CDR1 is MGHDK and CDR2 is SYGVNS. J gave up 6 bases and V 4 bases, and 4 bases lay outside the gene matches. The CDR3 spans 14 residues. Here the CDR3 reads CASSVQGAVNEQFF. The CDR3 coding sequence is TGTGCCAGCAGTGTACAGGGGGCGGTCAATGAGCAGTTCTTC.

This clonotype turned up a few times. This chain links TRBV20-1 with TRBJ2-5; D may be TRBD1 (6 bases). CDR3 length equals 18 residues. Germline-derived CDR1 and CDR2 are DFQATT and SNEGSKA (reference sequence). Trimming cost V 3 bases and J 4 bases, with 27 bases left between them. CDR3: CSASSRRGSTGGGETQYF. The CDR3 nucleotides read TGCAGTGCTAGTTCTAGAAGGGGCTCGACAGGAGGCGGAGAGACCCAGTACTTC.

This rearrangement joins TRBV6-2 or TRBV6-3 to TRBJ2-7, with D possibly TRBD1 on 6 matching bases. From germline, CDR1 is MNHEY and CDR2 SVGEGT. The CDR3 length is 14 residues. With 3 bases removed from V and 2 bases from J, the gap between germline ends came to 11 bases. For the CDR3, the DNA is TGTGCCAGCAGTTATCAGGGGATCACCTACGAGCAGTACTTC. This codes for CASSYQGITYEQYF.

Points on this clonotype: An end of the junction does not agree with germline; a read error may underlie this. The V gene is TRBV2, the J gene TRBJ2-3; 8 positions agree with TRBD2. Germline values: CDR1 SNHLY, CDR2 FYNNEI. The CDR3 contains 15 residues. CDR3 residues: CASSQQRGSTDTQYF. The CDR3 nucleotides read TGTGCCAGCAGTCAACAGCGGGGGTCGACAGATACGCAGTACTTT. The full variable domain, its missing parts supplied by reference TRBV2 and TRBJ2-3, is EPEVTQTPSHQVTQMGQEVILRCVPISNHLYFYWYRQILGQKVEFLVSFYNNEISEKSEIFDDQFSVERPDGSNFTLKIRSTKLEDSAMYFCASSQQRGSTDTQYFGPGTRLTVL.

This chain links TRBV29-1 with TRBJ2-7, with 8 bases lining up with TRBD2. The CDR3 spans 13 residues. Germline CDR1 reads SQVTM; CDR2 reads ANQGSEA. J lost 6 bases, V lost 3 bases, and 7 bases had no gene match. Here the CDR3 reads CSVDKREWVEQYV. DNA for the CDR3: TGCAGCGTTGATAAGCGGGAGTGGGTCGAGCAGTACGTC.

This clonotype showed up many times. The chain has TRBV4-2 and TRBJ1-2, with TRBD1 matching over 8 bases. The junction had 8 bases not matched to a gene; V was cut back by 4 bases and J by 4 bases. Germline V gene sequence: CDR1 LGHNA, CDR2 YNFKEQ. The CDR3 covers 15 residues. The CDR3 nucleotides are TGTGCCAGCAGCCCCCGTGCAGGGGGCAGCTATGGCTACACCTTC. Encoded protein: CASSPRAGGSYGYTF.

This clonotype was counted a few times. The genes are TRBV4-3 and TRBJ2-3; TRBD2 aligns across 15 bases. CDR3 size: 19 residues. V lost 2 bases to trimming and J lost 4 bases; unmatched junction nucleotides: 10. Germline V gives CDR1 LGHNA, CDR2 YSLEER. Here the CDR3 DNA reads TGCGCCAGCAGCCAATCGGGACTAGCGGGGGGAGGTCTCCCAGATACGCAGTATTTT. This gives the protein CASSQSGLAGGGLPDTQYF.

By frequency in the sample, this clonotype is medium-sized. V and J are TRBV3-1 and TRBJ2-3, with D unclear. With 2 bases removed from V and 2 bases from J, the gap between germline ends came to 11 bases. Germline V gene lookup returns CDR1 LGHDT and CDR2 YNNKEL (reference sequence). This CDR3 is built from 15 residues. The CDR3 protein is CASSQLRAYTDTQYF. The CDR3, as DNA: TGTGCCAGCAGCCAACTACGAGCATACACAGATACGCAGTATTTT.

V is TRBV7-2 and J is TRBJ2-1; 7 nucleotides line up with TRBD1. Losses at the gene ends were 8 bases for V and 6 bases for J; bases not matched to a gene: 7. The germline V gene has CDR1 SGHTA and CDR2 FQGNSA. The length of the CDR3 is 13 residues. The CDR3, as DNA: TGTGCCAGCTTGAGGACAGGAATCAATGAGCAGTTCTTC. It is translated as CASLRTGINEQFF.

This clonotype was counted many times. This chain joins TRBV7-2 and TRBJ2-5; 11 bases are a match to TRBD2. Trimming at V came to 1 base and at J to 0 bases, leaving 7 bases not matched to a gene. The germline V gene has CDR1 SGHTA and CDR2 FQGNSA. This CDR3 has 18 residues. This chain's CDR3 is CASSLVLAGAANQETQYF. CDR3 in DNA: TGTGCCAGCAGCTTAGTACTAGCGGGGGCCGCAAACCAAGAGACCCAGTACTTC.

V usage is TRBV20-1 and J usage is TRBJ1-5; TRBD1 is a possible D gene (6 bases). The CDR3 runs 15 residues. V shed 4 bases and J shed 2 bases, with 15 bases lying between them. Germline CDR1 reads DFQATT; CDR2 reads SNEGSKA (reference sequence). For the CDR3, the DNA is TGCAGTGCTACACCTAAGGCAGGGGGCAATCAGCCCCAGCATTTT. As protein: CSATPKAGGNQPQHF.

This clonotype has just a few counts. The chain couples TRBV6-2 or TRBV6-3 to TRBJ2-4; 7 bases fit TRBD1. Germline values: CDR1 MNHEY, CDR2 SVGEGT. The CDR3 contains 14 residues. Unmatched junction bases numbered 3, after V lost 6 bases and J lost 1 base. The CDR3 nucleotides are TGTGCCAGCAGGGAACAGGGGGCCAAAAACATTCAGTACTTC. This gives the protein CASREQGAKNIQYF.

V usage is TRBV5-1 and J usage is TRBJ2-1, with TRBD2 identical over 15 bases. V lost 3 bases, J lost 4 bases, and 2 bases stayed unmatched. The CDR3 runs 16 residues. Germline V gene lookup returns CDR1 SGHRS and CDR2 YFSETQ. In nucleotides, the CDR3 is TGCGCCAGCAGCTACGGACTAGCGGGGGGGTACAATGAGCAGTTCTTC. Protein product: CASSYGLAGGYNEQFF.

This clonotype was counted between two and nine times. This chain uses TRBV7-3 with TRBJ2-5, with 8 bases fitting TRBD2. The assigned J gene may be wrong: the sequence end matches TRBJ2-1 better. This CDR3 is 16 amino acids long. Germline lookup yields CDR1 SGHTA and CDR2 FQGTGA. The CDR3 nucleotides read TGTGCCAGCAGCTTACTAACGGGGGGGGCCAACAATGAGCAGTTCTTC. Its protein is CASSLLTGGANNEQFF.

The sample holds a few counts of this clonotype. In nucleotides, the CDR3 is TGCAGCGCCGACGCGGGGGGTTATGGCTACACCTTC. Translating gives CSADAGGYGYTF. V is TRBV29-1 and J is TRBJ1-2; maybe TRBD1 (5 bases). This CDR3 contains 12 residues. V was trimmed by 7 bases and J by 5 bases, leaving 14 bases between them. Germline CDR1 SQVTM, CDR2 ANQGSEA.

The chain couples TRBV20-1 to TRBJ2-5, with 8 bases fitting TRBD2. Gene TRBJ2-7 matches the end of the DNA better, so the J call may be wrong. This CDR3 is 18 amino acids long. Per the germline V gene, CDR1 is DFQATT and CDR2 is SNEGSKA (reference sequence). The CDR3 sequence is CSASPMNVAGKNSYEQYF. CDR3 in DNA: TGCAGTGCTAGCCCAATGAATGTAGCGGGGAAAAACTCCTACGAGCAGTACTTC.

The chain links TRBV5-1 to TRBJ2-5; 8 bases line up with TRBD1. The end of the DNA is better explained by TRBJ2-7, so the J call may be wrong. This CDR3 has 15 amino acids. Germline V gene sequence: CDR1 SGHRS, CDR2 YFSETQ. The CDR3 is CASSLLRTGTYEQYF. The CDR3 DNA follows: TGCGCCAGCAGCTTGTTACGGACAGGGACCTACGAGCAGTACTTC.

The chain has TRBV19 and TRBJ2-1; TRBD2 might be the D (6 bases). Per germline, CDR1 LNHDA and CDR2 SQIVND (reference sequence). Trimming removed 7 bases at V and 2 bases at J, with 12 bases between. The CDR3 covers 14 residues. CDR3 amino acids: CASNAGYPYNEQFF. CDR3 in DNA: TGTGCCAGTAATGCGGGGTACCCCTACAATGAGCAGTTCTTC.